Reported below is one T cell receptor beta chain. TCRdb redid the calling of the RT-PCR reads with MiXCR, one entry per CDR3 protein. The sample carries over 200,000 distinct CDR3 sequences, over 30% recorded once. The sample originates from a study of patients and donors after allogeneic stem cell transplantation. The CDR3 has 14 residues. Trimming took off 7 bases at V and 5 bases at J, with 16 bases between the two ends. CDR1 is SGHRS, CDR2 YFSETQ, per germline. This receptor was identified in a human donor who was either an allogeneic HSCT recipient or a stem cell or donor lymphocyte infusion donor (not recorded which). It is not recorded whose cells these are; they may come from a transplant donor. The specimen sequenced was blood, either unsorted or a sorted T cell fraction (not recorded which). The chain couples TRBV5-1 to TRBJ2-1; D not resolved. The CDR3 here is CASRGLVGHNEQFF. CDR3 in DNA: TGCGCCAGCCGTGGGCTAGTTGGACACAATGAGCAGTTCTTC.